This T cell receptor (beta chain) stems from a study of early T cells in non-severe SARS-CoV-2 infection. One entry per CDR3 protein results from TCRdb running MiXCR on the 5' RACE reads. The sample includes tens of thousands of distinct CDR3 sequences, about 9.1% of them seen just once. This sequence originates from an adult who was a healthcare worker with PCR-confirmed SARS-CoV-2 infection or an uninfected control (not recorded which). Sequencing was done on a sample of whole blood.

The DNA of the CDR3 is TGTGCCAGCAGCACCCTAGACAGGGGGCTCAATCAGCCCCAGCATTTT. Translated: CASSTLDRGLNQPQHF. The V call is TRBV7-2, the J call TRBJ1-5; 10 nucleotides line up with TRBD1. The V segment lost 5 bases and the J segment 3 bases; nucleotides outside the gene matches: 7. There are 16 residues in the CDR3. Germline V gene lookup returns CDR1 SGHTA and CDR2 FQGNSA.